The TCR beta chain under discussion was sequenced for a study of identical twins. Study-level results: Models predicted too little out-of-frame TCR alpha sharing in monozygotic twins. Clonotypes of the beta chain that were abundant in cord blood carried fewer insertions (memory repertoires showed none).

With respect to this clonotype: As yet, its antigen is unknown.

MiXCR was run by TCRdb on the 5' RACE reads, yielding one entry per CDR3 protein. The table shows about 520,000 distinct CDR3 sequences, with 22% occurring only once. These data also featured in a second study, about T cells expressing NK-cell markers. This second study notes: Repertoire data for TCR beta were derived from sorted T cells (CD3+CD56+NKG2C+, CD3+CD56+NKG2C- and CD3+CD56-NKG2C+).

The clonotype originates from a woman between 18 and 30 years old in good health. Material for sequencing was CD4+ T cells sorted from blood.

In nucleotides, the CDR3 is TGTGCCAGCAGCGGGGACAGGGGGCTTGAGACCCAGTACTTC. This encodes CASSGDRGLETQYF. This chain uses TRBV4-2 with TRBJ2-5, with 12 bases aligning to TRBD1. There are 14 residues in the CDR3. CDR1 is LGHNA and CDR2 is YNFKEQ in the germline V gene. Germline trimming cut 5 bases from V and 5 bases from J; bases unmatched to any gene: 3.